The 6 T cell receptor beta chains given below trace back to one sample, sequenced in a study of blood T cells in healthy people across ages. Alongside a J-beta primer mix, a sample-barcoded 5' primer served in a second PCR lasting about 7 to 12 cycles. TCRdb ran MiXCR on the 5' RACE reads and lists one entry per CDR3 protein. The sample records fewer than 750,000 distinct CDR3 sequences, roughly half being singletons. The sequenced sample consisted of blood. Source of these receptors: a woman older than 75 in good health.

J is TRBJ2-4 and V is TRBV3-1, with 13 bases that match TRBD2. The CDR3 length is 17 residues. V was clipped by 5 bases and J by 3 bases; unmatched bases: 7. Germline V lookup: CDR1 LGHDT, CDR2 YNNKEL (reference sequence). In nucleotides, the CDR3 is TGTGCCAGCAGCTCCCGGACTAGCGGGAGTTTCAAAAACATTCAGTACTTC. It is translated as CASSSRTSGSFKNIQYF.

V is TRBV7-2 and J is TRBJ2-3; 13 bases are shared with TRBD2. The CDR3 sequence is 17 residues long. V lost 2 bases to trimming and J lost 6 bases; unmatched junction nucleotides: 8. Germline-derived CDR1 and CDR2 are SGHTA and FQGNSA. The CDR3 sequence: CASSLLLAGGRADTQYF. The DNA of the CDR3 is TGTGCCAGCAGCTTATTACTAGCGGGAGGGCGTGCGGATACGCAGTATTTT.

This clonotype was observed a few times. The chain is built from TRBV3-1 and TRBJ2-1, with TRBD1 as a possible D gene (5 bases). CDR1 is LGHDT, CDR2 YNNKEL, per germline (reference sequence). Trimming shortened V by 4 bases and J by 4 bases, and 14 bases separated the two germline ends. This CDR3 contains 15 residues. The DNA of the CDR3 is TGTGCCAGCAGCCCCACAGGTGGGATTTACAATGAGCAGTTCTTC. Residues: CASSPTGGIYNEQFF.

The V call is TRBV5-8, the J call TRBJ2-1; D possibly corresponds to TRBD1 (6 bases). V lost 5 bases and J lost 12, with 24 bases in between. CDR3 length equals 15 residues. Germline V gene sequence: CDR1 SGHTS, CDR2 YDEGEE. Written as DNA, the CDR3 is TGTGCCAGCAGGGCTCGGACAGCAACAATTCTAGTGCAGTTCTTC. It yields the protein CASRARTATILVQFF.

The chain uses TRBV5-1 and TRBJ1-2; TRBD1 matches at 7 bases. Germline CDR1 reads SGHRS; CDR2 reads YFSETQ. The V and J ends lost 4 bases and 4 bases, in that order; junction bases with no gene match: 7. The CDR3 has 14 residues. CDR3 sequence reads: CASSTPTGIYGYTF. CDR3 nucleotide sequence: TGCGCCAGCAGCACCCCGACAGGGATCTATGGCTACACCTTC.

The chain recombines TRBV12-3 or TRBV12-4 with TRBJ2-1; D may be TRBD2 (6 bases). The CDR3 runs to 14 residues. The germline V and J ends were trimmed by 3 bases and 8 bases, with 14 bases remaining between them. This chain's CDR3 is CASSLSQGGDEQFF. Here the CDR3 DNA reads TGTGCCAGCAGTTTGAGTCAGGGAGGCGATGAGCAGTTCTTC.